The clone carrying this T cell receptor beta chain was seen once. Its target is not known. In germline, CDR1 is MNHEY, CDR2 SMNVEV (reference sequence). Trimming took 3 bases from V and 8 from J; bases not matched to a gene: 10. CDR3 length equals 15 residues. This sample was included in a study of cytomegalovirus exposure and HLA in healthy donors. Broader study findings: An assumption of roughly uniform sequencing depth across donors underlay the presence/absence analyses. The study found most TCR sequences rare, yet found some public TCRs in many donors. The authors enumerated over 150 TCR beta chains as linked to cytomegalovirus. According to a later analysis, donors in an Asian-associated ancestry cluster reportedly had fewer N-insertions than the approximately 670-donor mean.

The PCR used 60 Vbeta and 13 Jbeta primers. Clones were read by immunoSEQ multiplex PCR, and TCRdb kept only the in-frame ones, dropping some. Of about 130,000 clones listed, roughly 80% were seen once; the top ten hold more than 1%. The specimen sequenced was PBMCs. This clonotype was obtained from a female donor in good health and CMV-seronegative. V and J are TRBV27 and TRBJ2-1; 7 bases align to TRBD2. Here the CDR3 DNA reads TGTGCCAGCAGTTTCGGGACTACTCTCGGCGATGAGCAGTTCTTC. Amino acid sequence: CASSFGTTLGDEQFF.